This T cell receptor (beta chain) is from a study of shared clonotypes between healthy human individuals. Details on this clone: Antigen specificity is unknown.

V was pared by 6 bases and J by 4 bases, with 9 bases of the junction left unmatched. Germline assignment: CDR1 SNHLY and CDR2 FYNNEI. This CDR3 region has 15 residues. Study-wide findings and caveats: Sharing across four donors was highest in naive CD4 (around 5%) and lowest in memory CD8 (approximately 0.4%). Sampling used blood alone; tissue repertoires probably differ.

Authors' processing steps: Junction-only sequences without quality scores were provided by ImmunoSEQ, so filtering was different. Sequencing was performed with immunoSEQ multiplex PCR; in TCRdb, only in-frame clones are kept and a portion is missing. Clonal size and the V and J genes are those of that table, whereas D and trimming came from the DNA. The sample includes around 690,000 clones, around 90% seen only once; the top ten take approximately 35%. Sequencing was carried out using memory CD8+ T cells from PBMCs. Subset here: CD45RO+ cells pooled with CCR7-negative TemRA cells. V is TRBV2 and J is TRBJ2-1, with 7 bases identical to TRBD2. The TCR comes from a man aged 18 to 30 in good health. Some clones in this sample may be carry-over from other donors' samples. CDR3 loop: CASRTFGTTYNEQFF. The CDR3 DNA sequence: TGTGCCAGCAGGACGTTCGGGACTACTTACAATGAGCAGTTCTTC.